This entry describes one TCR beta chain. This entry comes from a study of Ad26.COV2.S vaccination and SARS-CoV-2 variants. CDR1 is KGHDR and CDR2 is SFDVKD in the germline V gene. The CDR3 runs to 15 residues. V gave up 4 bases and J gave up 4 bases, with 15 bases separating them. Treatment specified: 15 to 20 received Ad26.COV2.S at low or high dose, single or two shots; roughly 5 received placebo; per-sample allocation not given. The study sampled participants on day 63 after the first vaccine or placebo injection. The individual, an adult aged 18-55 years, was a donor in Boston. The data were produced by immunoSEQ multiplex PCR, yet TCRdb's version contains in-frame clones alone and is incomplete. Of fewer than 400,000 clones listed, around four fifths were seen once; the top ten hold roughly 2%.

The V call is TRBV24-1, the J call TRBJ2-5; D could derive from TRBD1 or TRBD2 (6 bases each). This specimen was peripheral blood, taken in a trial of Ad26.COV2.S vaccine versus placebo. This receptor was taken from a person aged 18 to 59 who received the Ad26.COV2.S COVID-19 vaccine or a placebo. The CDR3 is CATSEAGTRRETQYF. Here the CDR3 DNA reads TGTGCCACCAGTGAGGCGGGGACAAGGAGAGAGACCCAGTACTTC.